This T cell receptor (beta chain) was captured in a study of blood T cell repertoires in COVID-19 (dated by TCRdb to about 2020). The study in broad terms: The collaborator samples originated in the United States, Italy and Spain and spanned the acute and convalescent phases of COVID-19. HLA class I and class II types, where available, came from metadata supplied by the sample provider rather than from assay-based typing. A de-identified subject ID, COVID-19 status, age in years and sex were almost always included in the sample metadata. The prospective study material was composed of cDNA or gDNA derived from T cells, B-cell-depleted T cells, or PBMCs. Samples were obtained from the ongoing ImmuneRACE study (first 160 participants) and from over 1,000 subjects provided by 6 global collaborators. The repertoires were released in a freely available public database intended as a resource for research on the immune response to SARS-CoV-2. Subjects who had been exposed to COVID-19, were actively infected with it, or had recovered from it provided the deeply sampled blood TCRbeta repertoires that made up the dataset.

On the study overall, not on this receptor specifically: Clinical and demographic metadata were provided uncurated, with the amount varying by source and participant.

This clone has a handful of counts. Its antigen is still unknown. The input lacks base qualities; no much larger clone sits a single base away. The collaborating institutions used their own protocols to collect whole blood in K2EDTA tubes. For TCRbeta analysis, collaborators shipped samples in one of three forms: frozen whole blood, isolated PBMCs, or DNA extracted from either of those sample types. TCRbeta CDR3 regions were amplified from genomic DNA using the immunoSEQ Assay, a bias-controlled multiplex PCR. Processing in the source paper ran as follows. The number of nucleated cells in each sample was estimated from the amplification of reference gene primers within the assay. Sequence reads were collapsed and filtered to measure the absolute abundance of every unique TCRbeta CDR3 rearrangement. Productive Simpson clonality was computed per sample as the square root of Simpson's diversity index over productive rearrangements. TCRdb retrieved this table from immuneACCESS and kept in-frame rearrangements only. Not all clones are present; in checked studies, unresolved V genes account for under half, and no reason is known for the remainder. D and trimming were read from the DNA, whereas the V and J calls and clone size are those reported in that table. This sample has more than 85,000 clones in its table, and roughly 85% of those were observed once. The top ten hold 15% of the sample.

Sequenced input: peripheral blood. The TCR originated in a woman older than 75 with acute or convalescent COVID-19.

CDR3 sequence: CASSWSGRDSNQPQHF. The nucleotide sequence reads TGTGCCAGCAGTTGGTCGGGAAGGGATAGCAATCAGCCCCAGCATTTT. The chain couples TRBV28 to TRBJ1-5, with the D gene call left open. The CDR3 measures 16 amino acids from cysteine to phenylalanine. Of the read, only the CDR3 DNA is kept; its 48 bases are in frame from base 1. The junction carries 13 bases between V and J, which are trimmed by 4 bases and 0 bases respectively. CDR1 and CDR2, looked up from the germline V gene, are MDHEN and SYDVKM. The entire variable domain, with the stretches around the CDR3 drawn from the reference TRBV28 and TRBJ1-5 proteins, is DVKVTQSSRYLVKRTGEKVFLECVQDMDHENMFWYRQDPGLGLRLIYFSYDVKMKEKGDIPEGYSVSREKKERFSLILESASTNQTSMYLCASSWSGRDSNQPQHFGDGTRLSIL.